This passage covers 14 T cell receptor beta chains from one sample sequenced in a study of T-cell memory formation after mild COVID-19. One entry per CDR3 protein results from TCRdb running MiXCR on the 5' RACE reads. The table includes around 450,000 distinct CDR3 sequences, roughly a quarter detected once. The specimen sequenced was PBMCs or a T cell subset sorted from them (not recorded which). The receptors were gathered from an adult woman who had mild COVID-19 (a few samples of this study predate the infection). Cell type and time point are not known.

This clonotype was picked up a small number of times. This chain uses TRBV7-9 with TRBJ1-1; D is undetermined. Germline-derived CDR1 and CDR2 are SEHNR and FQNEAQ (reference sequence). The CDR3 is 19 residues long. V was shortened by 1 base and J by 0 bases, with 21 bases between the two germline ends. DNA for the CDR3: TGTGCCAGCAGCTTAGTCCTTGCTAATTATGCGGGTATGAACACTGAAGCTTTCTTT. Protein product: CASSLVLANYAGMNTEAFF.

This clonotype was seen a handful of times. The chain couples TRBV7-9 to TRBJ2-1; tentative D call: TRBD2 (5 bases). Deletions cut 5 bases from V and 8 bases from J, with 10 bases between. Germline loops: CDR1 SEHNR, CDR2 FQNEAQ (reference sequence). The CDR3 runs 12 residues. CDR3 amino acids: CASSPLGDEQFF. The CDR3 nucleotides read TGTGCCAGCAGCCCCCTGGGAGATGAGCAGTTCTTC.

This clonotype was seen a few times. The chain employs TRBV5-1 and TRBJ2-7; no reliable D call. This CDR3 is built from 13 residues. V lost 4 bases and J lost 5, with 13 bases in between. Germline lookup yields CDR1 SGHRS and CDR2 YFSETQ. CDR3 DNA sequence: TGCGCCAGCAGCCATTTCGGGCCACACGAGCAGTACTTC. This gives the protein CASSHFGPHEQYF.

A few counts support this clonotype. The CDR3 sequence: CASSYGLLNTEAFF. In DNA form, the CDR3 reads TGTGCCAGCAGTTATGGGCTGCTGAACACTGAAGCTTTCTTT. The chain has TRBV6-6 and TRBJ1-1; D is unresolved. Trimming stripped 3 bases from V and 0 bases from J, with 8 bases between. CDR3 length equals 14 residues. Germline values: CDR1 MNHNY, CDR2 SVGAGI (reference sequence).

The chain joins TRBV12-3 or TRBV12-4 to TRBJ1-1, with D perhaps TRBD1 (6 bases). This CDR3 contains 14 residues. Trimming pared 3 bases from V and 1 base from J, leaving 9 bases between. The CDR3 bases are TGTGCCAGCAGTTTCAGGACAGAGAACACTGAAGCTTTCTTT. Its translation: CASSFRTENTEAFF.

This clonotype was counted a few times. This rearrangement joins TRBV11-2 to TRBJ1-1; 8 positions match TRBD1. Germline V lookup: CDR1 SGHAT, CDR2 FQNNGV. The CDR3 totals 19 residues. V gave up 2 bases and J gave up 0 bases; unmatched junction bases: 14. CDR3 DNA sequence: TGTGCCAGCAGCTTAAGGACCTGGACAGGGATTAACATGAACACTGAAGCTTTCTTT. This translates into CASSLRTWTGINMNTEAFF.

The rearrangement joins TRBV6-2 or TRBV6-3 to TRBJ2-6, with D uncertain. Looked up from germline, CDR1 is MNHEY and CDR2 is SVGEGT. The V and J ends lost 5 bases and 4 bases respectively, with 12 bases between them. The CDR3 contains 15 residues. In nucleotides, the CDR3 is TGTGCCAGCAGTCACACCTGGACGGGGGCCAACGTCCTGACTTTC. As protein: CASSHTWTGANVLTF.

The chain joins TRBV6-5 to TRBJ2-1; TRBD1 matches at 7 bases. The CDR3 runs 13 residues. V dropped 6 bases and J dropped 13; count of bases not matched to a gene: 12. Germline CDR1 and CDR2: MNHEY and SVGAGI. CDR3 loop: CASRLRLQGTQFF. The DNA for the CDR3 is TGTGCCAGCAGACTCCGTTTACAGGGGACCCAGTTCTTC.

This clonotype has a handful of counts. V gene TRBV19 combines with J gene TRBJ1-2; 8 bases line up with TRBD1. Germline V gives CDR1 LNHDA, CDR2 SQIVND (reference sequence). The junction had 11 bases not matched to a gene; V was cut back by 1 base and J by 4 bases. The CDR3 is 17 residues long. DNA of the CDR3: TGTGCCAGTAGTATAGGGGGAGGCAGGGGGCGCGTCTATGGCTACACCTTC. Amino acid sequence: CASSIGGGRGRVYGYTF.

This clonotype was detected a few times. V is TRBV6-2 or TRBV6-3 and J is TRBJ2-1; 10 bases align to TRBD2. The J segment lost 7 bases and the V segment lost 6 bases, leaving 9 bases of the junction unmatched. The V gene's germline CDR1 is MNHEY and CDR2 SVGEGT. There are 15 residues in the CDR3. The DNA for the CDR3 is TGTGCCAGCAGCCCAGCGGGAGGGCCTTGGAATGAGCAGTTCTTC. Its protein is CASSPAGGPWNEQFF.

CDR3 residues: CASSIVGARYEQYF. The CDR3 DNA sequence: TGTGCCAGTAGTATTGTCGGGGCACGGTACGAGCAGTACTTC. J is TRBJ2-7 and V is TRBV19; tentatively, D is TRBD1 or TRBD2 (5 bases each). This CDR3 is built from 14 residues. V lost 3 bases and J 4 bases, leaving 13 bases between the germline ends. Germline CDR1 is LNHDA and CDR2 is SQIVND (reference sequence).

This clonotype has just a few counts. This chain joins TRBV27 and TRBJ1-5; D ambiguous. Germline lookup yields CDR1 MNHEY and CDR2 SMNVEV (reference sequence). The CDR3 has 14 amino acids. V lost 3 bases and J lost 4, with 10 bases in between. DNA for the CDR3: TGTGCCAGCAGTTTTGGAGGACCTAATCAGCCCCAGCATTTT. Its protein is CASSFGGPNQPQHF.

The table lists this clonotype with a count of one. V is TRBV19 and J is TRBJ1-1; 8 positions match TRBD1. With 5 bases clipped from V and 6 bases from J, the junction kept 11 bases outside the gene matches. The CDR3 sequence is 15 residues long. In germline, CDR1 is LNHDA, CDR2 SQIVND (reference sequence). CDR3: CASSADRVAGAEAFF. CDR3 nucleotides: TGTGCCAGTAGTGCGGACAGGGTGGCGGGAGCTGAAGCTTTCTTT.

This clonotype showed up many times. The CDR3 region is CASSYSWLAVSTDTQYF. CDR3 sequence (DNA): TGTGCCAGCAGTTATTCTTGGCTAGCGGTTAGCACAGATACGCAGTATTTT. V usage is TRBV6-5 and J usage is TRBJ2-3; 7 bases match TRBD2. CDR1 MNHEY and CDR2 SVGAGI come from the germline V gene. The CDR3 length is 17 residues. Trimming took 3 bases from V and 0 from J; bases not matched to a gene: 9.